The 15 T cell receptor beta chains given below trace back to one sample, sequenced in a study of blood T cell repertoires in COVID-19. Generated by immunoSEQ multiplex PCR, the TCRdb table keeps only in-frame clones and is missing some. Of almost 350,000 clones listed, approximately 90% were seen once; the top ten hold less than 5%. Sample: peripheral blood. These receptors were collected from a woman aged 60-75 years with COVID-19, enrolled during active disease.

The genes are TRBV3-1 (or the pseudogene TRBV3-2) and TRBJ2-3; 10 bases agree with TRBD2. Germline V gene data show CDR1 as LGHDT and CDR2 as YNNKEL (reference sequence). The CDR3 totals 17 residues. V shed 1 base, J shed 2 bases, and the junction held 6 bases outside the gene matches. The DNA of the CDR3 is TGTGCCAGCAGCCAAGGTCTGACTAGCGGGTTCACAGATACGCAGTATTTT. Translation: CASSQGLTSGFTDTQYF.

The rearrangement joins TRBV9 to TRBJ1-2, with 7 bases aligning to TRBD1. The germline V gene has CDR1 SGDLS and CDR2 YYNGEE. This CDR3 contains 13 residues. Trimming removed 3 bases from V and 2 bases from J; junction bases left unmatched: 1. The CDR3 is CASSGGQNYGYTF. CDR3 DNA: TGTGCCAGCAGCGGGGGACAGAACTATGGCTACACCTTC.

The chain employs TRBV6-5 and TRBJ1-6, with no clear D. This CDR3 is built from 14 residues. The V and J ends lost 6 bases and 11 bases respectively, with 17 bases between them. Germline V CDR1 and CDR2: MNHEY, SVGAGI. CDR3 sequence reads: CASRRISGPAPLHF. CDR3 sequence (DNA): TGTGCCAGCAGACGAATCTCAGGCCCGGCACCCCTCCACTTT.

The chain uses TRBV5-1 and TRBJ1-2; the match to TRBD1 covers 9 bases. With 4 bases clipped from V and 7 bases from J, the junction kept 5 bases outside the gene matches. The CDR3 sequence is 13 residues long. CDR1 and CDR2 from the germline V gene are SGHRS and YFSETQ. The CDR3 protein is CASSGTGSGGYTF. The CDR3 DNA reads as TGCGCCAGCAGCGGGACAGGGTCGGGTGGCTACACCTTC.

V and J are TRBV5-1 and TRBJ2-2; 11 bases match TRBD2. J gave up 0 bases and V 4 bases, and 8 bases lay outside the gene matches. The germline gives CDR1 SGHRS, CDR2 YFSETQ. This CDR3 has 18 amino acids. CDR3 sequence: CASSPRLAGNSNTGELFF. Here the CDR3 DNA reads TGCGCCAGCAGCCCACGACTAGCGGGGAACTCGAACACCGGGGAGCTGTTTTTT.

The rearrangement uses TRBV11-3 and TRBJ2-1; 7 bases match TRBD2. Germline loops: CDR1 SGHNT, CDR2 YENEEA. The ends lost 6 bases at V and 8 bases at J; junction bases unmatched: 13. The CDR3 contains 15 residues. The CDR3 protein is CASRGGLPFFDEQFF. DNA for the CDR3: TGTGCCAGCAGGGGGGGGTTGCCCTTTTTCGATGAGCAGTTCTTC. Supplemented by reference TRBV11-3 and TRBJ2-1, the full variable domain reads EAGVVQSPRYKIIEKKQPVAFWCNPISGHNTLYWYLQNLGQGPELLIRYENEEAVDDSQLPKDRFSAERLKGVDSTLKIQPAELGDSAVYLCASRGGLPFFDEQFFGPGTRLTVL.

This rearrangement joins TRBV7-3 to TRBJ1-1; 7 nucleotides line up with TRBD1. The CDR3 sequence is 16 residues long. Germline CDR1 and CDR2: SGHTA and FQGTGA. J gave up 4 bases and V 2 bases, and 10 bases lay outside the gene matches. CDR3 nucleotide sequence: TGTGCCAGCAGCTTACTCCCGACAGGGAAAGGCACTGAAGCTTTCTTT. The encoded protein is CASSLLPTGKGTEAFF.

This chain connects TRBV11-2 to TRBJ1-2; TRBD1 is a possible D gene (5 bases). CDR3 length equals 13 residues. The germline V and J ends were trimmed by 7 bases and 5 bases, with 14 bases remaining between them. CDR1 and CDR2 from the germline V gene are SGHAT and FQNNGV. CDR3 amino acids: CASTPTAYYGYTF. CDR3 sequence (DNA): TGTGCCAGCACCCCGACAGCATATTATGGCTACACCTTC.

V usage is TRBV28 and J usage is TRBJ1-5; D uncertain. Trimming took 6 bases from V and 7 from J, leaving 13 bases between them. The germline gives CDR1 MDHEN, CDR2 SYDVKM. The CDR3 spans 13 residues. CDR3 nucleotide sequence: TGTGCCAGCAGCCTTTTCTTACGGCAGCCCCAGCATTTT. As protein: CASSLFLRQPQHF.

This clone was recorded only once. CDR3 coding DNA: TGTGCCAGTAGTATAGATTACGGCAAAAACATTCAGTACTTC. This translates into CASSIDYGKNIQYF. V gene TRBV19 combines with J gene TRBJ2-4; D is undetermined. Germline lookup yields CDR1 LNHDA and CDR2 SQIVND (reference sequence). The CDR3 spans 14 residues. Trimming removed 0 bases from V and 3 bases from J, with 6 bases in between.

The chain carries TRBV4-2 and TRBJ2-7; 9 nucleotides match TRBD2. The germline V gene encodes CDR1 LGHNA and CDR2 YNFKEQ. The CDR3 contains 16 residues. J was trimmed by 0 bases and V by 3 bases; bases with no gene match: 6. CDR3 nucleotide sequence: TGTGCCAGCAGCCAGTTAGCGGGGGCACTCTCCTACGAGCAGTACTTC. Translation gives CASSQLAGALSYEQYF.

This chain connects TRBV27 to TRBJ1-3, with D uncertain. The germline V and J ends were trimmed by 5 bases and 0 bases, with 11 bases remaining between them. CDR3 length equals 15 residues. Germline CDR1 MNHEY, CDR2 SMNVEV (reference sequence). Here the CDR3 DNA reads TGTGCCAGCAGTCTCCTAGGGAGCTCTGGAAACACCATATATTTT. Its protein is CASSLLGSSGNTIYF.

This clone was observed many times. The sample contains more than one DNA sequence encoding this CDR3. V usage is TRBV5-6 and J usage is TRBJ1-1; D gene uncertain. Germline V gives CDR1 SGHDT, CDR2 YYEEEE. Deletions cut 0 bases from V and 5 bases from J, with 8 bases between. This CDR3 comprises 13 residues. DNA of the CDR3: TGTGCCAGCAGCTTGGTACGAGGAACTGAAGCTTTCTTT. Its protein is CASSLVRGTEAFF.

The table lists this clone with a count of one. The chain couples TRBV19 to TRBJ1-5, with D tentatively TRBD1 (5 bases). Trimming took off 8 bases at V and 7 bases at J, with 15 bases between the two ends. The CDR3 covers 13 residues. Germline loops: CDR1 LNHDA, CDR2 SQIVND (reference sequence). CDR3 bases: TGTGCCAGTTCAACCCAGGGTGGGCAGCCCCAGCATTTT. It codes for CASSTQGGQPQHF.

The chain couples TRBV2 to TRBJ2-3, with 11 positions matching TRBD2. The CDR3 runs 16 residues. V was pared by 6 bases and J by 1 base, with 6 bases of the junction left unmatched. Germline V gives CDR1 SNHLY, CDR2 FYNNEI. The CDR3 is CASRLTTSGGTDTQYF. CDR3 bases: TGTGCCAGCAGGCTGACGACTAGCGGGGGCACAGATACGCAGTATTTT.